Listed below are T cell receptor beta chains from one sample, sequenced in a study of identical twins. TCRdb redid the calling of the 5' RACE reads with MiXCR, one entry per CDR3 protein. This sample has under 450,000 distinct CDR3 sequences; 18% occur once, and the top ten carry approximately 12%. The sample was naive T cells sorted from blood. The receptors were gathered from a man between 45 and 60 years old in good health. Each CDR3 is given with its conserved first and last residue. The D gene is left open where the match is weak. Clone size is given for some rows only: seen once, a few or many times, or a class if the clone is expanded.

v_gene: TRBV20-1
j_gene: TRBJ2-7
abundance: NA
len: 13
d_gene: NA
CDR3aa: CSARSGTPYEQYF
CDR3nt: TGCAGTGCTAGATCCGGGACTCCATACGAGCAGTACTTC

v_gene: TRBV20-1
j_gene: TRBJ1-6
abundance: few
len: 12
d_gene: TRBD1
CDR3aa: CSADRANSPLHF
CDR3nt: TGCAGTGCCGACAGGGCTAATTCACCCCTCCACTTT

v_gene: TRBV28
j_gene: TRBJ2-1
abundance: many
len: 16
d_gene: NA
CDR3aa: CASLVSGASSYNEQFF
CDR3nt: TGTGCCAGCTTGGTATCGGGGGCTAGCTCCTACAATGAGCAGTTCTTC

v_gene: TRBV29-1
j_gene: TRBJ2-5
abundance: many
len: 14
d_gene: NA
CDR3aa: CSVARLGQRETQYF
CDR3nt: TGCAGCGTTGCGCGGCTTGGCCAGCGAGAGACCCAGTACTTC

v_gene: TRBV20-1
j_gene: TRBJ2-1
abundance: NA
len: 12
d_gene: TRBD2
CDR3aa: CSVSGLANEQFF
CDR3nt: TGCAGTGTTTCGGGACTAGCTAATGAGCAGTTCTTC

v_gene: TRBV7-8
j_gene: TRBJ1-2
abundance: NA
len: 15
d_gene: TRBD1
CDR3aa: CASSPREGASSGYTF
CDR3nt: TGTGCCAGCAGCCCCCGGGAGGGGGCTTCCTCTGGCTACACCTTC

v_gene: TRBV20-1
j_gene: TRBJ1-1
abundance: few
len: 13
d_gene: TRBD1
CDR3aa: CSAKGTGNPEAFF
CDR3nt: TGCAGTGCTAAAGGGACAGGGAATCCTGAAGCTTTCTTT

v_gene: TRBV10-2
j_gene: TRBJ2-3
abundance: NA
len: 16
d_gene: TRBD2
CDR3aa: CACSEGLAGGTDTQYF
CDR3nt: TGCGCCTGCAGCGAAGGACTAGCGGGGGGCACAGATACGCAGTATTTT

v_gene: TRBV29-1
j_gene: TRBJ1-6
abundance: many
len: 13
d_gene: TRBD1
CDR3aa: CSVTTGEGSPLHF
CDR3nt: TGCAGCGTGACGACAGGGGAAGGTTCACCCCTCCACTTT

v_gene: TRBV10-3
j_gene: TRBJ2-3
abundance: many
len: 16
d_gene: TRBD2
CDR3aa: CAISRTSGKVTDTQYF
CDR3nt: TGTGCCATCAGCCGGACTAGCGGGAAAGTCACAGATACGCAGTATTTT

v_gene: TRBV7-2
j_gene: TRBJ2-5
abundance: few
len: 16
d_gene: NA
CDR3aa: CASSLVAHHVQETQYF
CDR3nt: TGTGCCAGCAGCTTAGTGGCGCACCACGTTCAAGAGACCCAGTACTTC

v_gene: TRBV20-1
j_gene: TRBJ1-4
abundance: few
len: 14
d_gene: TRBD1
CDR3aa: CSAPPPGGHEKLFF
CDR3nt: TGCAGTGCTCCACCCCCAGGGGGCCATGAAAAACTGTTTTTT

v_gene: TRBV28
j_gene: TRBJ2-3
abundance: many
len: 13
d_gene: NA
CDR3aa: CASTLGRGDTQYF
CDR3nt: TGTGCCAGCACCTTGGGCCGGGGAGATACGCAGTATTTT

v_gene: TRBV6-1
j_gene: TRBJ1-2
abundance: few
len: 15
d_gene: NA
CDR3aa: CASSRTQQGVNGYTF
CDR3nt: TGTGCCAGCAGCCGGACCCAACAGGGAGTCAATGGCTACACCTTC

v_gene: TRBV4-3
j_gene: TRBJ2-3
abundance: NA
len: 17
d_gene: TRBD2
CDR3aa: CASSQNGGGASTDTQYF
CDR3nt: TGCGCCAGCAGCCAAAACGGCGGGGGGGCTAGCACAGATACGCAGTATTTT

v_gene: TRBV6-5
j_gene: TRBJ1-2
abundance: NA
len: 13
d_gene: NA
CDR3aa: CASSYSRVYGYTF
CDR3nt: TGTGCCAGCAGTTACTCACGGGTCTATGGCTACACCTTC

v_gene: TRBV5-4
j_gene: TRBJ2-3
abundance: NA
len: 15
d_gene: NA
CDR3aa: CASSLVRGTTDTQYF
CDR3nt: TGTGCCAGTAGCTTGGTCAGGGGCACGACAGATACGCAGTATTTT

v_gene: TRBV7-6
j_gene: TRBJ2-7
abundance: many
len: 18
d_gene: TRBD2
CDR3aa: CASSPSLADPSFMYEQYF
CDR3nt: TGTGCCAGCAGCCCCTCTCTAGCGGACCCCTCATTCATGTACGAGCAGTACTTC

v_gene: TRBV20-1
j_gene: TRBJ2-3
abundance: few
len: 17
d_gene: TRBD1
CDR3aa: CSAEPIAGTGVVDTQYF
CDR3nt: TGCAGTGCGGAGCCTATCGCCGGGACAGGAGTTGTAGATACGCAGTATTTT

v_gene: TRBV10-2
j_gene: TRBJ2-4
abundance: NA
len: 15
d_gene: NA
CDR3aa: CASSGREGVRNIQYF
CDR3nt: TGCGCCAGCAGTGGGAGAGAGGGGGTCCGGAACATTCAGTACTTC

v_gene: TRBV12-3/TRBV12-4
j_gene: TRBJ2-7
abundance: NA
len: 15
d_gene: NA
CDR3aa: CASSPRRRPAVEQYF
CDR3nt: TGTGCCAGCAGTCCCCGGAGAAGACCAGCGGTTGAGCAGTACTTC

v_gene: TRBV15
j_gene: TRBJ2-5
abundance: NA
len: 15
d_gene: NA
CDR3aa: CATSIRRQRKETQYF
CDR3nt: TGTGCCACCAGCATACGTAGACAGAGGAAAGAGACCCAGTACTTC

v_gene: TRBV4-3
j_gene: TRBJ2-1
abundance: NA
len: 16
d_gene: TRBD2
CDR3aa: CASSRQREGHFNEQFF
CDR3nt: TGCGCCAGCAGCCGACAGCGGGAGGGCCACTTTAATGAGCAGTTCTTC

v_gene: TRBV12-3/TRBV12-4
j_gene: TRBJ2-3
abundance: many
len: 13
d_gene: NA
CDR3aa: CASSLSRRDTQYF
CDR3nt: TGTGCCAGCAGTTTGAGTAGGAGAGATACGCAGTATTTT

v_gene: TRBV5-1
j_gene: TRBJ2-3
abundance: NA
len: 13
d_gene: NA
CDR3aa: CASSPGQTDTQYF
CDR3nt: TGCGCCAGCAGCCCCGGGCAAACAGATACGCAGTATTTT

v_gene: TRBV9
j_gene: TRBJ2-7
abundance: NA
len: 15
d_gene: NA
CDR3aa: CASSVESGFSYEQYF
CDR3nt: TGTGCCAGCAGCGTAGAATCAGGGTTCTCCTACGAGCAGTACTTC

v_gene: TRBV12-3/TRBV12-4
j_gene: TRBJ2-1
abundance: many
len: 13
d_gene: NA
CDR3aa: CASTERGYNEQFF
CDR3nt: TGTGCCAGCACAGAAAGGGGGTACAATGAGCAGTTCTTC

v_gene: TRBV12-3/TRBV12-4
j_gene: TRBJ2-1
abundance: many
len: 15
d_gene: NA
CDR3aa: CASSLSLSSYNEQFF
CDR3nt: TGTGCCAGCAGCCTTAGCCTGAGCTCCTACAATGAGCAGTTCTTC

v_gene: TRBV6-2/TRBV6-3
j_gene: TRBJ2-5
abundance: few
len: 17
d_gene: TRBD1
CDR3aa: CASSYTGRGLFEETQYF
CDR3nt: TGTGCCAGCAGTTATACGGGCAGGGGGCTTTTTGAGGAGACCCAGTACTTC

v_gene: TRBV20-1
j_gene: TRBJ2-5
abundance: NA
len: 15
d_gene: NA
CDR3aa: CSASAGLKWEETQYF
CDR3nt: TGCAGTGCTAGTGCAGGACTGAAGTGGGAAGAGACCCAGTACTTC

v_gene: TRBV10-2
j_gene: TRBJ2-6
abundance: NA
len: 18
d_gene: TRBD1
CDR3aa: CASRIQGNLVSGANVLTF
CDR3nt: TGCGCCAGCAGAATACAGGGGAACTTAGTCTCTGGGGCCAACGTCCTGACTTTC

v_gene: TRBV7-8
j_gene: TRBJ2-7
abundance: once
len: 19
d_gene: TRBD2
CDR3aa: CASSLVGRLAGGSSYEQYF
CDR3nt: TGTGCCAGCAGCTTAGTCGGTCGCCTAGCGGGAGGGTCCTCCTACGAGCAGTACTTC

v_gene: TRBV20-1
j_gene: TRBJ2-5
abundance: NA
len: 18
d_gene: TRBD2
CDR3aa: CSARDLQAGGFKGETQYF
CDR3nt: TGCAGTGCTAGAGATCTTCAAGCGGGGGGATTTAAAGGGGAGACCCAGTACTTC